The clone carrying this T cell receptor beta chain was found a few times. Its antigen remains unidentified. Clones were read by immunoSEQ multiplex PCR, and TCRdb kept only the in-frame ones, dropping some. The data show approximately 160,000 clones, with about 78% seen just once and 7% to 9.5% held by the top ten. This entry is derived from a study of PD-1 blockade in classical Hodgkin lymphoma. Study-wide results and caveats: There remain no defined causes for the repertoire differences, which possibly reflect disease activity or prior therapy. Diversity similar to that of newly diagnosed patients was seen at baseline in complete responders. CD4+ TCR diversity, unlike CD8+, rose significantly by C4D1. At baseline, newly diagnosed patients reportedly showed less TCR diversity than healthy donors.

All trial patients relapsed after autologous stem cell transplantation. This TCR came from a human donor with classical Hodgkin lymphoma. Source: peripheral blood mononuclear cells (PBMCs), taken before the second cycle of nivolumab.

This chain's CDR3 is CASSFLAGVRSTDTQYF. CDR3 DNA: TGTGCCAGCAGTTTCCTAGCGGGAGTGAGGAGTACAGATACGCAGTATTTT. The chain joins TRBV28 to TRBJ2-3, with 10 bases identical to TRBD2. Germline CDR1 and CDR2: MDHEN and SYDVKM. V shed 3 bases and J 3 bases; nucleotides not matched to a gene: 9. The CDR3 loop spans 17 amino acids.